This T cell receptor beta chain was obtained from a study of blood T cells in healthy people across ages. This clonotype was counted only a few times. A second roughly 7 to 12 cycle PCR used barcoded and J-beta primers. A single record per CDR3 protein comes from TCRdb applying MiXCR to the 5' RACE reads. Among fewer than 2 million distinct CDR3 sequences listed, around 42% were seen once. Deletions cut 1 base from V and 6 bases from J, with 18 bases between. This CDR3 region has 16 residues. The clonotype comes from a human donor in good health. Sequenced material: blood. V is TRBV12-3 or TRBV12-4 and J is TRBJ1-1; D ambiguous. The CDR3 DNA follows: TGTGCCAGCAGTTTAGGAGGACCTTGGGAGGCCGCTGAAGCTTTCTTT. It translates to CASSLGGPWEAAEAFF.